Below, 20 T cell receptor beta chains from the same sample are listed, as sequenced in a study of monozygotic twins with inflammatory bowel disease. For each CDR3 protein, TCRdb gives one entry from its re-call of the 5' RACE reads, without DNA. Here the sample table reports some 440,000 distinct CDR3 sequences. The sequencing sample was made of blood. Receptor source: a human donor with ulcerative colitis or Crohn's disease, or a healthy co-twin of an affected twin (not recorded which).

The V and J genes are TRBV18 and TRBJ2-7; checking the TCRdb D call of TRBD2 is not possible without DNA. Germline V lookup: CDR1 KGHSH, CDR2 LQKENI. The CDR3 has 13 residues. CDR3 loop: CASSPLAGNEQYF.

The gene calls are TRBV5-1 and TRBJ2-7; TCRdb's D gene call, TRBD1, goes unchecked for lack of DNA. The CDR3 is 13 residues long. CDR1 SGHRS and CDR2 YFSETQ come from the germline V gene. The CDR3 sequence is CASSSDRFYEQYF.

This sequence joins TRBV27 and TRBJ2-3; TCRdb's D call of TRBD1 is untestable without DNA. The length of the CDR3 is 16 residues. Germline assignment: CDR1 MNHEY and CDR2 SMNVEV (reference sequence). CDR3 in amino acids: CASSFVRTGAGDTQYF.

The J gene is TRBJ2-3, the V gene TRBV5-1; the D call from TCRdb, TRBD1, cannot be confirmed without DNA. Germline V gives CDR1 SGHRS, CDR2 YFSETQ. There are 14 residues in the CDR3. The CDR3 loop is CASSFPQDGDTQYF.

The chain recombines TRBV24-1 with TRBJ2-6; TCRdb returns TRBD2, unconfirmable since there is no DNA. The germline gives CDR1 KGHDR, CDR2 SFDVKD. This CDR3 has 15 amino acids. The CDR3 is CATSDGGAGANVLTF.

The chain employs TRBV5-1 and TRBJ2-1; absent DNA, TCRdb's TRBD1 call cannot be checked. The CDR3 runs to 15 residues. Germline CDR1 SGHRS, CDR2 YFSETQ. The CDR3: CASSSGQGAQNEQFF.

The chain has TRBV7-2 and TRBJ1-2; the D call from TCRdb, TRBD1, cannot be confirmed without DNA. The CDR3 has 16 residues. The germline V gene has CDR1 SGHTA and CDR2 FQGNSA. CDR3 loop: CASSLAGGIANYGYTF.

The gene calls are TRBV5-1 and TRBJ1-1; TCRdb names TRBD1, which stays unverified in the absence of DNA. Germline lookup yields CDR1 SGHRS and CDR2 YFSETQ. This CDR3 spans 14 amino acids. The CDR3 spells CASTGGGANTEAFF.

CDR3 in amino acids: CSARGAGFNQPQHF. The V and J genes are TRBV20-1 and TRBJ1-5; the TCRdb D gene call, TRBD1, has no DNA to confirm it. The CDR3 extends over 14 amino acids. Germline V gene data show CDR1 as DFQATT and CDR2 as SNEGSKA (reference sequence).

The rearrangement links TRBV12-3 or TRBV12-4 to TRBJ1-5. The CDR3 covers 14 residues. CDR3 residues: CASSLRISNQPQHF.

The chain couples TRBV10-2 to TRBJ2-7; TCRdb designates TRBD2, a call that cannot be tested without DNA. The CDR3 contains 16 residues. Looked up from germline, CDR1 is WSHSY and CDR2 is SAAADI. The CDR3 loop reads CASSEWAGDFSYEQYF.

CDR3 in amino acids: CASSAPGPSYEQYF. V is TRBV5-4 and J is TRBJ2-7; TCRdb picks TRBD1, but there is no DNA to check that call. CDR1 and CDR2 from the germline V gene are SGHNT and YYREEE (reference sequence). The CDR3 contains 14 residues.

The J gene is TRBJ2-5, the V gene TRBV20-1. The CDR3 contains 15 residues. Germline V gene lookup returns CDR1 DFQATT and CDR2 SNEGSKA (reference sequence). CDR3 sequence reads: CSARDVREDQETQYF.

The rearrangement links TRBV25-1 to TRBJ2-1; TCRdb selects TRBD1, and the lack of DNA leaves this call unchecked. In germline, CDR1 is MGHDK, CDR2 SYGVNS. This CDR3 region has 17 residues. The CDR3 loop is CASSEYAGQGPGNEQFF. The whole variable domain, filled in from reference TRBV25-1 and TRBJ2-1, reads EADIYQTPRYLVIGTGKKITLECSQTMGHDKMYWYQQDPGMELHLIHYSYGVNSTEKGDLSSESTVSRIRTEHFPLTLESARPSHTSQYLCASSEYAGQGPGNEQFFGPGTRLTVL.

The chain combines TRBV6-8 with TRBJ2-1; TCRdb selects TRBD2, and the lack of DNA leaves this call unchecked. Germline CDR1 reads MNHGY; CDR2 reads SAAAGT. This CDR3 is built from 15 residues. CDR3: CASSFRGVAYNEQFF.

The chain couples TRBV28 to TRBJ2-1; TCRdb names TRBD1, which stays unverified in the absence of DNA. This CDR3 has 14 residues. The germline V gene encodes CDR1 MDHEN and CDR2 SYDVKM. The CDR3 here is CATLEGGEWNEQFF.

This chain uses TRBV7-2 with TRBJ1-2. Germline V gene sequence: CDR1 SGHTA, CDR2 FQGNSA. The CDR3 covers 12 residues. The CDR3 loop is CASSLSRDGYTF.

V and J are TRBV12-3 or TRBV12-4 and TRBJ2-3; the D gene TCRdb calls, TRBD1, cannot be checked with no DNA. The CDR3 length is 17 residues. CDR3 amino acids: CASSLALVARGADTQYF.

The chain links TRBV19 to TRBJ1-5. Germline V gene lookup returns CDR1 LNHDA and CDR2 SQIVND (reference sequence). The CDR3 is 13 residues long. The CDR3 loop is CASRIKGNQPQHF.

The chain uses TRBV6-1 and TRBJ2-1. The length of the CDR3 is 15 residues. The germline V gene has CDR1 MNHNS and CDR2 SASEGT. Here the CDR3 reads CASSPRQGAYNEQFF.